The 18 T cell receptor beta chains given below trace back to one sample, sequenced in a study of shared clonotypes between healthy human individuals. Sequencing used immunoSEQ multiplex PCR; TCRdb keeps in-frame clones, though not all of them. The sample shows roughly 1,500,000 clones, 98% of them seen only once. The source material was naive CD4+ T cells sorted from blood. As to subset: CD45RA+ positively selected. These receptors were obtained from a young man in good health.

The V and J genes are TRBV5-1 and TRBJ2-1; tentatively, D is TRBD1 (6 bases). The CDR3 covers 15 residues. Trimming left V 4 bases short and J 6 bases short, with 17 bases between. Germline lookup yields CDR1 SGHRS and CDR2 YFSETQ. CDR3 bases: TGCGCCAGCAGCCCAGACTACCTGGGGGCCAATGAGCAGTTCTTC. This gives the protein CASSPDYLGANEQFF.

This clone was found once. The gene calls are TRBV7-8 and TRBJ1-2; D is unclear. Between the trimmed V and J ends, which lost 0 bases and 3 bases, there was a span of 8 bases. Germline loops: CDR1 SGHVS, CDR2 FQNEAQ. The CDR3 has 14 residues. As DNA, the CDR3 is TGTGCCAGCAGCTTAGCACGGGCGGACTATGGCTACACCTTC. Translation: CASSLARADYGYTF.

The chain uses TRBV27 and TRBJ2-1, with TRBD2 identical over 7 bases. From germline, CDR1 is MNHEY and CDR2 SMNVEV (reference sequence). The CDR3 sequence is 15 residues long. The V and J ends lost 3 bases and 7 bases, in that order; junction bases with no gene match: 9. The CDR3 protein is CASSFPGTTANEQFF. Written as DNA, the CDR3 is TGTGCCAGCAGTTTTCCCGGGACTACAGCAAATGAGCAGTTCTTC.

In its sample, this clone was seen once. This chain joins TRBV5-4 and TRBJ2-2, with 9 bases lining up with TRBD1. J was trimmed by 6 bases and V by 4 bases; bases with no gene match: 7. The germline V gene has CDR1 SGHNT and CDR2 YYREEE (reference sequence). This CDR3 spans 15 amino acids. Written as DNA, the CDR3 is TGTGCCAGCAGCCTTGGACAGGGGTGGGCCGGGGAGCTGTTTTTT. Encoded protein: CASSLGQGWAGELFF.

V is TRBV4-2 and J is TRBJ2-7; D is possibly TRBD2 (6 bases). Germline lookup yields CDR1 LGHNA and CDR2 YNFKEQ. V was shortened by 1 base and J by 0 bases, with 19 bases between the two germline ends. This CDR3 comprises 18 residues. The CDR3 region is CASSQVAAGQGSSYEQYF. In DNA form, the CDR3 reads TGTGCCAGCAGCCAAGTCGCAGCGGGCCAGGGAAGCTCCTACGAGCAGTACTTC.

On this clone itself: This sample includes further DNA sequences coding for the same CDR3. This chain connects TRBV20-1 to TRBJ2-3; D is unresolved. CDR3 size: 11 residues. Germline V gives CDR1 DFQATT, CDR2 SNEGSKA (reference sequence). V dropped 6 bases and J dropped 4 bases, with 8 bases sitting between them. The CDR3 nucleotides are TGCAGTGCCAGCCTCCCAGATACGCAGTATTTT. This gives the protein CSASLPDTQYF.

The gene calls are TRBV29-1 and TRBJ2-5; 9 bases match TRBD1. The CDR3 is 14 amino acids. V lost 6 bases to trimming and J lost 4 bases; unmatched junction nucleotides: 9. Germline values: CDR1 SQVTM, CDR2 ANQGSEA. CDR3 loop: CSVAGTGIIETQYF. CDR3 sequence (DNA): TGCAGCGTCGCCGGGACAGGGATAATAGAGACCCAGTACTTC.

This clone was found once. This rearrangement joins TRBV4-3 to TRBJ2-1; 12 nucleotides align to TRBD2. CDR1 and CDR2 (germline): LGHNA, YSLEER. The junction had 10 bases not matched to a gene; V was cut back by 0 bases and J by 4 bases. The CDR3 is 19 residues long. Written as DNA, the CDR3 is TGCGCCAGCAGCCAAGATCGGCTAGCGGGAGGGGTCGGGTACAATGAGCAGTTCTTC. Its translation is CASSQDRLAGGVGYNEQFF.

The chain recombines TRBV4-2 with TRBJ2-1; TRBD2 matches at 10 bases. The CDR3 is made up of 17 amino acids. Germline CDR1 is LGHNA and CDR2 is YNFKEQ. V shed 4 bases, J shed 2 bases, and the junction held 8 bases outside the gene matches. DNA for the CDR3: TGTGCCAGCAGCCCCCCGACTAGCGGGCGTACCTACAATGAGCAGTTCTTC. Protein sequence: CASSPPTSGRTYNEQFF.

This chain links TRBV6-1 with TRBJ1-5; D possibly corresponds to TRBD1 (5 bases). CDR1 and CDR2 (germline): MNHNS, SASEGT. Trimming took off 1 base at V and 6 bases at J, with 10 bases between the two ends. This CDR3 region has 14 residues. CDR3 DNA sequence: TGTGCCAGCAGTGAAGGTAGGAGGGGTCAGCCCCAGCATTTT. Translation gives CASSEGRRGQPQHF.

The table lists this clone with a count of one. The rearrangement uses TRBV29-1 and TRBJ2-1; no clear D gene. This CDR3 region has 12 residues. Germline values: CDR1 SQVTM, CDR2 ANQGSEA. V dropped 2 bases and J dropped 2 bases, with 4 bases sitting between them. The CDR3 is CSVEPTYNEQFF. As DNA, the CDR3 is TGCAGCGTTGAACCTACCTACAATGAGCAGTTCTTC.

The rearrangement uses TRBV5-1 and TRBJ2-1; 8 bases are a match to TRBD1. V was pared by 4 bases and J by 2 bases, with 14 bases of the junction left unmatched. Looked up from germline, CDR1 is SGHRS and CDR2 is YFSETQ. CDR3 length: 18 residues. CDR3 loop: CASSPLTQGARAYNEQFF. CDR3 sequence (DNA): TGCGCCAGCAGCCCGCTCACTCAGGGGGCCAGGGCCTACAATGAGCAGTTCTTC. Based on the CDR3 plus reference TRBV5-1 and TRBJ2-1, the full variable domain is KAGVTQTPRYLIKTRGQQVTLSCSPISGHRSVSWYQQTPGQGLQFLFEYFSETQRNKGNFPGRFSGRQFSNSRSEMNVSTLELGDSALYLCASSPLTQGARAYNEQFFGPGTRLTVL.

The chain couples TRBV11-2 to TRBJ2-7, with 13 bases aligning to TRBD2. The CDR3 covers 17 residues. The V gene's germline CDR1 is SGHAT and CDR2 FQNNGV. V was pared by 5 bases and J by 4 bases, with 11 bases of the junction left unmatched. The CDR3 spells CASSQGLAGPLRYEQYF. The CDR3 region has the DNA TGTGCCAGCAGCCAGGGACTAGCGGGACCACTTAGATACGAGCAGTACTTC.

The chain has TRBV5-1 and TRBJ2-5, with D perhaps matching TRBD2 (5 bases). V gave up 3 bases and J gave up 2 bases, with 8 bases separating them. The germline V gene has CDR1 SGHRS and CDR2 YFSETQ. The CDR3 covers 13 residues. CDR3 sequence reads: CASSSLGQETQYF. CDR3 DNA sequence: TGCGCCAGCAGCTCACTAGGACAAGAGACCCAGTACTTC.

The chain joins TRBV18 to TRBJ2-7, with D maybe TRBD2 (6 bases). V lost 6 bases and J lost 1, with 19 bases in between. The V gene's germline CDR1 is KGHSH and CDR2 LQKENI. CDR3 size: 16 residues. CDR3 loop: CASSPLGGHNSYEQYF. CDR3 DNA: TGTGCCAGCTCCCCCCTTGGAGGGCATAATTCCTACGAGCAGTACTTC.

CDR3 region: CASNLAGGVEQFF. The CDR3 coding sequence is TGTGCCAGCAATTTAGCGGGAGGGGTCGAGCAGTTCTTC. The chain joins TRBV2 to TRBJ2-1; 11 nucleotides match TRBD2. The CDR3 sequence is 13 residues long. Germline V gene lookup returns CDR1 SNHLY and CDR2 FYNNEI. The ends lost 7 bases at V and 10 bases at J; junction bases unmatched: 6. Full variable domain (missing parts from reference TRBV2 and TRBJ2-1): EPEVTQTPSHQVTQMGQEVILRCVPISNHLYFYWYRQILGQKVEFLVSFYNNEISEKSEIFDDQFSVERPDGSNFTLKIRSTKLEDSAMYFCASNLAGGVEQFFGPGTRLTVL.

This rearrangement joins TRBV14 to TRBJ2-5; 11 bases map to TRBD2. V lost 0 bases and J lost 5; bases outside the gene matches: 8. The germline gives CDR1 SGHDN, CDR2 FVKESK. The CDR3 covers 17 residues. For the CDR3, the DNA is TGTGCCAGCAGCCAAGAGCCGCTAGCGGGAGGTGACGAGACCCAGTACTTC. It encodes CASSQEPLAGGDETQYF.

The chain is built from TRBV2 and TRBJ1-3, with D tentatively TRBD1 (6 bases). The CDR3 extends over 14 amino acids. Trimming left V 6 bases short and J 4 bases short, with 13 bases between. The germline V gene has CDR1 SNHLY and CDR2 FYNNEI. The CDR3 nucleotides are TGTGCCAGCAGCGAGCAGGGGCTAGGAAACACCATATATTTT. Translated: CASSEQGLGNTIYF. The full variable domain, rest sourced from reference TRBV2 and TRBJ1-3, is EPEVTQTPSHQVTQMGQEVILRCVPISNHLYFYWYRQILGQKVEFLVSFYNNEISEKSEIFDDQFSVERPDGSNFTLKIRSTKLEDSAMYFCASSEQGLGNTIYFGEGSWLTVV.